This TCR beta chain was captured in a study of blood T cell repertoires in COVID-19 (TCRdb year 2020). Broadly, across the study: Collaborator samples came from the United States, Italy and Spain and covered acute and convalescent phases of COVID-19. HLA class I and class II types, where available, came from metadata supplied by the sample provider rather than from assay-based typing. Subjects who had been exposed to COVID-19, were actively infected with it, or had recovered from it provided the deeply sampled blood TCRbeta repertoires that made up the dataset. The samples were drawn from two sources: the first 160 participants of the ongoing ImmuneRACE study, and 1,200 or so subjects contributed by 6 global collaborators. Sample metadata almost always included a de-identified subject ID, COVID-19 status, age in years and sex. The material from the prospective study consisted of cDNA or gDNA derived from T cells, B-cell-depleted T cells, or PBMCs. The repertoires were released in a freely available public database intended as a resource for research on the immune response to SARS-CoV-2.

Counted from cysteine to phenylalanine, this CDR3 has 11 amino acids. The retained sequence is limited to the CDR3, 33 bases, with the frame set at the first base. V is cut by 3 bases and J by 15 bases, and the space between the germline ends is 12 bases. Points on this clone: The antigen it recognizes is unknown. Base-call qualities are not available, and no considerably larger clone is one nucleotide away.

Here is what the overall study found, with its caveats: Clinical and demographic metadata were provided uncurated, with the amount varying by source and participant.

The collaborating institutions used their own protocols to collect whole blood in K2EDTA tubes. For TCRbeta analysis, collaborators shipped samples in one of three forms: frozen whole blood, isolated PBMCs, or DNA extracted from either of those sample types. TCRbeta CDR3 regions were amplified from genomic DNA using the immunoSEQ Assay, a bias-controlled multiplex PCR. The study's processing was this. Nucleated cell counts per sample were estimated from amplification of reference gene primers within the assay. To quantify the absolute abundance of each unique TCRbeta CDR3 rearrangement, sequence reads were collapsed and filtered. Productive Simpson clonality was computed per sample as the square root of Simpson's diversity index over productive rearrangements. What TCRdb holds here is the immuneACCESS table cut down to in-frame rearrangements. Part of the clones is not present; checked against another copy, under half of the missing clones reflect an unresolved V gene, and the others are unexplained. Clone size and V and J calls were adopted from that table, with D and trimming inferred from the DNA. The sample data list 57,000 or so clones, and 79% of these were observed just once. The ten largest clonotypes hold about 20% of the sample.

Sample: peripheral blood. This TCR was sampled from a woman of 80 years or more with active or convalescent COVID-19. The rearrangement joined TRBV12-3 or TRBV12-4 to TRBJ2-1; the D gene is not confidently resolved. The DNA reads as follows: TGTGCCAGCAGTTTGGGCAGTGGTCTGTTCTTC. Its protein product is CASSLGSGLFF.